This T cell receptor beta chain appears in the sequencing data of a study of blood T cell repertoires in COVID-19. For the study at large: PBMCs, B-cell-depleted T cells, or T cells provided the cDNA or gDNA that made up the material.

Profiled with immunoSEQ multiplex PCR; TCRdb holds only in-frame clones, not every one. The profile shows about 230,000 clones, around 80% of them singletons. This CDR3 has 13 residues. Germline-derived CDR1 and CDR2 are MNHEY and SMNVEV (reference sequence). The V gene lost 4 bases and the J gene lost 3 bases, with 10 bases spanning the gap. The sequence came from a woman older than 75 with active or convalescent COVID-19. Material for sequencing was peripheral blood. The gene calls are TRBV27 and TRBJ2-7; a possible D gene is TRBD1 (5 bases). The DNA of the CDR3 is TGTGCCAGCAGTTCAGGGTTCCACTACGAGCAGTACTTC. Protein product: CASSSGFHYEQYF.